This TCR beta chain was captured in a study of blood T cell repertoires in COVID-19 (TCRdb year 2020). For context, the study as a whole: Collaborator samples came from the United States, Italy and Spain and covered acute and convalescent phases of COVID-19. The material from the prospective study consisted of cDNA or gDNA derived from T cells, B-cell-depleted T cells, or PBMCs. Deeply sampled blood TCRbeta repertoires from subjects exposed to, actively infected with, or recovered from COVID-19 were included in the dataset. The repertoires were released in a freely available public database meant as a resource for research on the immune response to SARS-CoV-2. The samples were drawn from two sources: the first 160 participants of the ongoing ImmuneRACE study, and 1,000 to 1,500 subjects contributed by 6 global collaborators. Nearly every sample came with metadata listing a de-identified subject ID, COVID-19 status, age in years and sex. Where HLA class I and class II types were available, the types were taken from metadata supplied by the sample provider, not from assay-based typing.

Each collaborating institution followed its own protocols to collect whole blood in K2EDTA tubes. For TCRbeta analysis, collaborators shipped samples in one of three forms: frozen whole blood, isolated PBMCs, or DNA extracted from either of those sample types. Inclusive of the bounding cysteine and phenylalanine, the CDR3 is 16 residues long. CDR3 DNA is the only sequence kept; it has 48 bases, read in frame from the first base. V loses 0 bases of germline sequence and J loses 3 bases, and the interval between the two ends is 12 bases. Per the germline V gene, SGHRS is the CDR1 and YFSETQ is the CDR2. Findings and caveats that apply to the study as a whole: How much clinical and demographic metadata was included differed by source and by participant, and the metadata was provided uncurated.

Concerning this clone itself: This receptor's antigen is unknown. The record has no base qualities; no much larger clone is one base away.

TCRbeta CDR3 regions were amplified from genomic DNA by means of the immunoSEQ Assay, a bias-controlled multiplex PCR. The study's processing was this. The number of nucleated cells in each sample was estimated by amplification of reference gene primers within the assay. Sequence reads were collapsed and filtered to measure the absolute abundance of every unique TCRbeta CDR3 rearrangement. For each sample, productive Simpson clonality was calculated as the square root of Simpson's diversity index over productive rearrangements. The table was pulled from immuneACCESS by TCRdb, which kept in-frame rearrangements only. Such tables lose some clones; where checked, under half of the loss comes from unresolved V genes, and the rest has no known cause. V and J calls plus clone size are reproduced from that table; the DNA served to infer D and trimming. The sample data list roughly 150,000 clones, and over 75% of these were observed just once. The ten largest clones represent 15% of the sample.

The receptor chain draws on TRBV5-1 and TRBJ2-2; matching of 5 bases hints at TRBD1 as the D gene. Source material: peripheral blood. The clonotype comes from a woman in her forties with acute or convalescent COVID-19. The sequenced DNA is TGCGCCAGCAGCTTGGCCCTCGACAGATACACCGGGGAGCTGTTTTTT. Translation gives CASSLALDRYTGELFF.